The clone carrying this TCR beta chain was seen a handful of times. TCRdb passed the RACE reads through MiXCR, listing each CDR3 protein once. Altogether a few hundred thousand distinct CDR3 sequences are present, nearly 6.5% being singletons, with the ten largest covering less than 6.5%. This CDR3 is 15 amino acids long. The V gene end was trimmed by 3 bases and the J gene end by 5 bases; junction bases not matched to a gene: 3. Germline assignment: CDR1 MRHNA and CDR2 SNTAGT. This sample was taken from a study of human T cells and chemical hapten exposure. Study background: An approximately 2 cm by approximately 2 cm inner upper arm patch received 2% DPC for sensitization.

Time point meaning: patch test 2, 6 weeks after DPC sensitization. Documented treatment: therapeutic diphenylcyclopropenone sensitization with weekly scalp DPC. The receptor's source is a woman aged 18-29 years with alopecia areata. Some clones in this sample may be carry-over from other donors' samples. The chain carries TRBV6-4 and TRBJ2-1, with TRBD2 identical over 11 bases. The material sequenced was whole blood, taken in connection with sensitization to the hapten diphenylcyclopropenone (DPC). This chain's CDR3 is CASSELAGDHNEQFF. The CDR3 region has the DNA TGTGCCAGCAGTGAACTAGCGGGGGACCACAATGAGCAGTTCTTC.